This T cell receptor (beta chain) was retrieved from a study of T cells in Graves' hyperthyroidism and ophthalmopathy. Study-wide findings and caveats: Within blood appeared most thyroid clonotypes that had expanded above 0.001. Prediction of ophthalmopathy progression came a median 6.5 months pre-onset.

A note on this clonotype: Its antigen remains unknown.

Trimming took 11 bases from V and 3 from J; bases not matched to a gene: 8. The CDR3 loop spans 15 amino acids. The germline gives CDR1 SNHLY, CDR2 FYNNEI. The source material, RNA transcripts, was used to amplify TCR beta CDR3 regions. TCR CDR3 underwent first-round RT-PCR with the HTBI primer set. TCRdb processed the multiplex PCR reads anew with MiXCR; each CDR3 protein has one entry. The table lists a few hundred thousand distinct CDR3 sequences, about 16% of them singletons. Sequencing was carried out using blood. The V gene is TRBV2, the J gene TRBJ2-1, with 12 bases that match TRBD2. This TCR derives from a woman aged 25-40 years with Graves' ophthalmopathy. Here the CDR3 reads CASQGLAGDYNEQFF. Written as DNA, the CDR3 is TGTGCCTCCCAGGGACTAGCGGGCGACTACAATGAGCAGTTCTTC.